This T cell receptor beta chain was captured by sequencing in a study of T cell changes during pregnancy in multiple sclerosis. Looked up from germline, CDR1 is SQVTM and CDR2 is ANQGSEA. V was pared by 7 bases and J by 0 bases, with 16 bases between. This CDR3 comprises 16 residues. Measured with immunoSEQ multiplex PCR; TCRdb has only the in-frame clones, and not every one. The repertoire includes 38,000 or so clones, about 92% of them detected once, and roughly 13% sits in the top ten. The origin of this receptor is a female donor with multiple sclerosis, enrolled in a pregnancy study. The sample was CD8+ T cells from peripheral blood mononuclear cells, taken in the first trimester of pregnancy. The chain combines TRBV29-1 with TRBJ1-6; no firm D call. CDR3 nucleotides: TGCAGCGCCCAGGCCAAGGTAAGCTCCTATAATTCACCCCTCCACTTT. Translating it yields CSAQAKVSSYNSPLHF.